Shown below are 12 T cell receptor beta chains from a single sample sequenced in a study of regulatory T cells in long-lasting Graves disease. Documented time point: persistent/refractory GD, antithyroid drugs over 5 years with positive TRAb. Making the TCR library involved RNA that had been extracted from PBMCs. Assembly of TCR beta libraries relied on iRepertoire HTBI primers together with Arm-PCR of CDR3 regions. In TCRdb, the multiplex PCR reads were re-called with MiXCR into one record per CDR3 protein. In the table there are about 470,000 distinct CDR3 sequences, 20% to 25% of which are singletons. The source material was peripheral blood mononuclear cells (PBMCs), sampled when the disease was refractory, from a patient treated with antithyroid drugs. These receptors were collected from a female donor with Graves disease.

This clonotype has more than one count but fewer than ten. The junction departs from germline at one end; a sequencing error may be responsible. This chain joins TRBV20-1 and TRBJ1-2, with D uncertain. The CDR3 runs to 13 residues. Germline CDR1 is DFQATT and CDR2 is SNEGSKA (reference sequence). CDR3 nucleotides: TGCAGTGCTAGATCCCCAGAGGAGGAATACGACCCCTTC. This encodes CSARSPEEEYDPF.

Turning to this clonotype: Compared with germline, one end of the junction differs, possibly owing to a read error. The chain is built from TRBV11-2 and TRBJ2-5; D perhaps matches TRBD2 (7 bases). The CDR3 is 12 residues long. Germline assignment: CDR1 SGHAT and CDR2 FQNNGV. CDR3 amino acids: CASTILGGGPLF. Here the CDR3 DNA reads TGTGCCAGCACCATTCTGGGGGGGGGCCCCTTGTTC. Filled out from reference TRBV11-2 and TRBJ2-5, the complete variable domain reads EAGVAQSPRYKIIEKRQSVAFWCNPISGHATLYWYQQILGQGPKLLIQFQNNGVVDDSQLPKDRFSAERLKGVDSTLKIQPAKLEDSAVYLCASTILGGGPLFGPGTRLLVL.

The table lists this clonotype with many counts. This rearrangement joins TRBV11-2 to TRBJ2-5; D may be TRBD2 (6 bases). Between the trimmed V and J ends, which lost 0 bases and 5 bases, there was a span of 16 bases. Germline CDR1 SGHAT, CDR2 FQNNGV. This CDR3 region has 16 residues. DNA for the CDR3: TGTGCCAGCAGCTTAGAGGCAGCTGCGGGGTGGGAGACCCAGTACTTC. Translated, it gives CASSLEAAAGWETQYF.

This clonotype was detected only a few times. The chain has TRBV3-1 and TRBJ2-5, with D unresolved. V lost 0 bases and J 5 bases, leaving 4 bases between the germline ends. Germline V gene data show CDR1 as LGHDT and CDR2 as YNNKEL (reference sequence). CDR3 length equals 12 residues. The CDR3 region is CASSQEEETQYF. CDR3 sequence (DNA): TGTGCCAGCAGCCAAGAGGAGGAGACCCAGTACTTC.

This clonotype turned up a few times. The gene calls are TRBV24-1 and TRBJ2-2; D tentatively reads TRBD1 or TRBD2 (5 bases each). The CDR3 is made up of 16 amino acids. CDR1 KGHDR and CDR2 SFDVKD come from the germline V gene. Trimming took off 3 bases at V and 3 bases at J, with 13 bases between the two ends. The CDR3: CATSDPGQGDTGELFF. As DNA, the CDR3 is TGTGCCACCAGTGATCCGGGGCAGGGCGACACCGGGGAGCTGTTTTTT.

This clonotype occurred many times. This chain links TRBV28 with TRBJ1-1; the match to TRBD1 covers 7 bases. The CDR3 has 17 residues. Per the germline V gene, CDR1 is MDHEN and CDR2 is SYDVKM. The trim removed 3 bases at V and 0 bases at J, leaving 10 bases unmatched. In DNA, the CDR3 is TGTGCCAGCAGTTTCGAGACAGGGATGTACGTGAACACTGAAGCTTTCTTT. Protein: CASSFETGMYVNTEAFF.

This clonotype was seen at least ten times. J is TRBJ1-5 and V is TRBV28; 9 bases fit TRBD1. V dropped 8 bases and J dropped 6; count of bases not matched to a gene: 5. CDR1 is MDHEN, CDR2 SYDVKM, per germline. CDR3 length equals 13 residues. The CDR3, as DNA: TGTGCCAGCGATACAGGGGGCGGTCAGCCCCAGCATTTT. Residues: CASDTGGGQPQHF.

This clonotype showed up many times. This chain connects TRBV10-3 to TRBJ2-7; the D gene could be TRBD1 or TRBD2 (5 bases each). Trimming removed 3 bases at V and 7 bases at J, with 22 bases between. The CDR3 has 16 amino acids. The V gene's germline CDR1 is ENHRY and CDR2 SYGVKD. As DNA, the CDR3 is TGTGCCATCAGTGATACGCTCAGCTCAGGGACGGATGAGCAGTACTTC. As protein: CAISDTLSSGTDEQYF.

J is TRBJ2-7 and V is TRBV7-9; either TRBD1 or TRBD2 may supply D (7 bases each). The CDR3 spans 16 residues. In germline, CDR1 is SEHNR, CDR2 FQNEAQ (reference sequence). The V end lost 7 bases, the J end lost 2 bases, and 21 bases lay between the germline ends. CDR3 DNA sequence: TGTGCCAGCACCGTGGGAGGGGGCGATAGGCCCTACGAGCAGTACTTC. It specifies CASTVGGGDRPYEQYF.

The chain joins TRBV27 to TRBJ2-7, with 8 nucleotides matching TRBD2. CDR1 is MNHEY and CDR2 is SMNVEV in the germline V gene (reference sequence). The CDR3 has 17 residues. The ends lost 4 bases at V and 0 bases at J; junction bases unmatched: 11. The CDR3 region is CASSSLRVAGSSYEQYF. For the CDR3, the DNA is TGTGCCAGCAGTTCCCTGAGGGTAGCGGGGAGCTCCTACGAGCAGTACTTC.

This clonotype was seen a handful of times. This chain links TRBV27 with TRBJ2-2, with D perhaps TRBD1 (6 bases). Germline lookup yields CDR1 MNHEY and CDR2 SMNVEV (reference sequence). The CDR3 runs to 15 residues. V was trimmed by 6 bases and J by 0 bases, leaving 11 bases between them. CDR3 amino acids: CASSRGISNTGELFF. CDR3 in DNA: TGTGCCAGCAGCAGGGGTATATCGAACACCGGGGAGCTGTTTTTT.

The chain is built from TRBV9 and TRBJ2-7, with a weak D call TRBD1 (5 bases). The CDR3 has 15 amino acids. Germline V gene data show CDR1 as SGDLS and CDR2 as YYNGEE. Trimming cost V 4 bases and J 3 bases, with 17 bases left between them. The CDR3 protein is CASSPRAGINYEQYF. CDR3 nucleotides: TGTGCCAGCAGCCCCCGTGCAGGGATCAACTACGAGCAGTACTTC.